Listed below are T cell receptor beta chains from one sample, sequenced in a study of shared T cell receptors in the human thymus. Sequencing was performed with immunoSEQ multiplex PCR; in TCRdb, only in-frame clones are kept and a portion is missing. The sample includes about 710,000 clones, 87% of them seen just once. The same specimen was also included in a second study, on human thymus T cells.

The sequenced material came from thymocytes. These receptors came from a boy under two years old with a congenital heart defect. Each CDR3 is given with its conserved first and last residue. The D gene is left open where the match is weak. Only some rows state a clone size, as once, few, many or a class for expanded clones.

CDR3: CASALGSSYEQYF
DNA: TGCGCCAGCGCGTTGGGGAGCTCCTACGAGCAGTACTTC
V: TRBV5-1
size: few
D: -
J: TRBJ2-7
length: 13

CDR3: CASTDTPDNFYEQYF
DNA: TGTGCCAGCACCGATACGCCGGACAACTTCTACGAGCAGTACTTC
V: TRBV2
size: -
D: -
J: TRBJ2-7
length: 15

CDR3: CATSRDTQAYEQYF
DNA: TGTGCCACCAGCAGAGATACCCAGGCCTACGAGCAGTACTTC
V: TRBV15
size: -
D: -
J: TRBJ2-7
length: 14

CDR3: CASSRGSGTASQPQHF
DNA: TGTGCCAGCAGTCGAGGATCCGGGACAGCCTCACAGCCCCAGCATTTT
V: TRBV2
size: -
D: TRBD1
J: TRBJ1-5
length: 16

CDR3: CASSLDAGDQPQHF
DNA: TGTGCCAGCAGCTTAGATGCAGGCGATCAGCCCCAGCATTTT
V: TRBV11-2
size: -
D: -
J: TRBJ1-5
length: 14

CDR3: CASSLEDREYLQETQYF
DNA: TGCGCCAGCAGCTTGGAGGACAGAGAATACCTACAAGAGACCCAGTACTTC
V: TRBV5-1
size: -
D: -
J: TRBJ2-5
length: 17

CDR3: CARSPTFLFSGANVLTF
DNA: TGTGCCAGGTCCCCGACATTCCTCTTCTCTGGGGCCAACGTCCTGACTTTC
V: TRBV21-1
size: once
D: -
J: TRBJ2-6
length: 17

CDR3: CASSPHWVNKGQGAYSNQPQHF
DNA: TGCGCCAGCAGCCCTCACTGGGTAAATAAAGGACAGGGCGCCTATAGCAATCAGCCCCAGCATTTT
V: TRBV4-3
size: -
D: TRBD1
J: TRBJ1-5
length: 22

CDR3: CASSVGGTSVNEQFF
DNA: TGTGCCAGCAGCGTAGGAGGGACTAGCGTTAATGAGCAGTTCTTC
V: TRBV9
size: -
D: TRBD2
J: TRBJ2-1
length: 15

CDR3: CASSQDLVAGGTGELFF
DNA: TGTGCCAGCAGCCAAGATCTGGTGGCGGGGGGTACCGGGGAGCTGTTTTTT
V: TRBV4-2
size: few
D: TRBD2
J: TRBJ2-2
length: 17

CDR3: CASGPGLPSYNEQFF
DNA: TGTGCTAGTGGTCCCGGACTCCCTTCCTACAATGAGCAGTTCTTC
V: TRBV12-5
size: -
D: -
J: TRBJ2-1
length: 15

CDR3: CASSYIDRAGQPQHF
DNA: TGTGCCAGCAGTTACATCGACAGGGCGGGTCAGCCCCAGCATTTT
V: TRBV6-6
size: few
D: TRBD1
J: TRBJ1-5
length: 15

CDR3: CASSSGLAGDPVYNEQFF
DNA: TGTGCCAGCAGCTCAGGACTAGCGGGGGACCCAGTCTACAATGAGCAGTTCTTC
V: TRBV11-3
size: -
D: TRBD2
J: TRBJ2-1
length: 18

CDR3: CASSGGRDEQYF
DNA: TGTGCCAGCAGCGGAGGGAGGGACGAGCAGTACTTC
V: TRBV5-6
size: -
D: TRBD2
J: TRBJ2-7
length: 12

CDR3: CASSRGRGSYEQYF
DNA: TGTGCCAGCAGCCGCGGTAGAGGCTCCTACGAGCAGTACTTC
V: TRBV7-2
size: -
D: -
J: TRBJ2-7
length: 14

CDR3: CASSLASVDREDYEQYF
DNA: TGCGCCAGCAGCTTGGCCTCCGTAGACAGGGAAGACTACGAGCAGTACTTC
V: TRBV5-1
size: -
D: TRBD1
J: TRBJ2-7
length: 17

CDR3: CASSLVGKDWEQYF
DNA: TGTGCCAGCAGCTTAGTGGGTAAAGACTGGGAGCAGTACTTC
V: TRBV7-2
size: -
D: -
J: TRBJ2-7
length: 14

CDR3: CASSFGQYGYTF
DNA: TGTGCCAGCAGTTTTGGGCAGTATGGCTACACCTTC
V: TRBV28
size: -
D: -
J: TRBJ1-2
length: 12

CDR3: CASSPGLIYEQYF
DNA: TGTGCCAGCAGCCCTGGACTAATCTACGAGCAGTACTTC
V: TRBV5-4
size: -
D: -
J: TRBJ2-7
length: 13

CDR3: CAMVGNRGFNTEAFF
DNA: TGTGCCATGGTCGGTAACAGGGGGTTTAACACTGAAGCTTTCTTT
V: TRBV30
size: once
D: TRBD1
J: TRBJ1-1
length: 15